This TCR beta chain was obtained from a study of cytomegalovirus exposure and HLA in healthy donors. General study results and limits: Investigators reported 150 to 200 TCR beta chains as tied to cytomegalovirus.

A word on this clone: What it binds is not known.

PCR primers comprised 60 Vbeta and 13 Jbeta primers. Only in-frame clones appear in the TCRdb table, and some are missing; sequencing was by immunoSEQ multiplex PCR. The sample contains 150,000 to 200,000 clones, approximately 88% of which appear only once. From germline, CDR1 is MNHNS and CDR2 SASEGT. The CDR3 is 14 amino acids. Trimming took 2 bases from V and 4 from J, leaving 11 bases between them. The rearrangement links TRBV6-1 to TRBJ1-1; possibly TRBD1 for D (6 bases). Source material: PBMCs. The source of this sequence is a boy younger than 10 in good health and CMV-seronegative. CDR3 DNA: TGTGCCAGCAGTGAACAGGGGTGGGGCACTGAAGCTTTCTTT. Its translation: CASSEQGWGTEAFF.